Listed here is a single TCR beta chain. These data belong to a study of blood T cell repertoires in COVID-19. V lost 4 bases and J lost 3; bases outside the gene matches: 5. CDR1 is LNHDA, CDR2 SQIVND, per germline (reference sequence). CDR3 length: 15 residues. Original analysis: Estimated nucleated cell counts came from reference gene primer amplification. Produced via immunoSEQ multiplex PCR; TCRdb's table is partial and in-frame only. From that table come the V and J calls and clone size; the DNA was used to work out D and trimming. The table records 100,000 or so clones, roughly 92% of them present only once.

The chain combines TRBV19 with TRBJ1-2; TRBD1 aligns across 10 bases. This clonotype was sampled from a man in his 70s with acute or convalescent COVID-19. Material: peripheral blood. Here the CDR3 reads CASSTRDRGDYGYTF. DNA of the CDR3: TGTGCCAGTAGTACCCGGGACAGGGGCGACTATGGCTACACCTTC.